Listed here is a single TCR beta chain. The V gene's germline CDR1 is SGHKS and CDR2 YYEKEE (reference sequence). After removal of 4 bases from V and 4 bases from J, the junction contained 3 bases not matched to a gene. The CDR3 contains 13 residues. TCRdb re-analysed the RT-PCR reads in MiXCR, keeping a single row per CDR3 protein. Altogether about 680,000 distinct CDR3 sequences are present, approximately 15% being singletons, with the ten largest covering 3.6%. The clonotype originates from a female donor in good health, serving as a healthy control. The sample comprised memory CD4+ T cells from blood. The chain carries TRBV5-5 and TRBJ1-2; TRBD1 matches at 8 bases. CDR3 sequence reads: CASSNGQGYGYTF. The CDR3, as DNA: TGTGCCAGCAGCAATGGACAGGGCTATGGCTACACCTTC.